A single sample is the source of the 24 T cell receptor beta chains below, sequenced in a study of blood T cells in healthy people across ages. It was with a sample-barcoded 5' primer and a J-beta primer mix that a second PCR of roughly 7 to 12 cycles was run. TCRdb re-analysed the 5' RACE reads in MiXCR, keeping a single row per CDR3 protein. Among 580,000 or so distinct CDR3 sequences listed, roughly 43% were seen once. Sequenced input: blood. The source is a man aged 80 or over in good health.

The chain uses TRBV6-5 and TRBJ2-7; either TRBD1 or TRBD2 may fit D (5 bases each). Germline CDR1 and CDR2: MNHEY and SVGAGI. The V end was cut by 2 bases, the J end by 2 bases, with 25 bases between. The CDR3 has 19 residues. The CDR3 protein is CASSYRLTPGMQGTYEQYF. CDR3 nucleotides: TGTGCCAGCAGTTACCGGCTAACCCCGGGGATGCAGGGAACCTACGAGCAGTACTTC.

This sequence joins TRBV9 and TRBJ1-1, with 7 positions matching TRBD1. The CDR3 runs 14 residues. The V gene's germline CDR1 is SGDLS and CDR2 YYNGEE. With 0 bases clipped from V and 7 bases from J, the junction kept 6 bases outside the gene matches. The CDR3 DNA reads as TGTGCCAGCAGCGTAGAGACAGGGATAGGTGAAGCTTTCTTT. This encodes CASSVETGIGEAFF.

V usage is TRBV7-3 and J usage is TRBJ2-7; D unresolved. Near its end, the DNA agrees better with TRBJ2-5, so the J call may be wrong. The CDR3 is 15 amino acids. Germline CDR1 is SGHTA and CDR2 is FQGTGA. Written as DNA, the CDR3 is TGTGCCAGCAGCTTATTCGGCAGTTCCGCGCAGACCCAGTACTTC. Translated: CASSLFGSSAQTQYF.

The V call is TRBV20-1, the J call TRBJ1-2; perhaps TRBD1 as D (6 bases). Germline CDR1 reads DFQATT; CDR2 reads SNEGSKA (reference sequence). This CDR3 has 13 amino acids. The germline V and J ends were trimmed by 6 bases and 4 bases, with 15 bases remaining between them. The DNA of the CDR3 is TGCAGTGCGCAAACCCCAGGGGTCTATGGCTACACCTTC. Protein product: CSAQTPGVYGYTF.

This chain connects TRBV30 to TRBJ2-7; D may match TRBD1 or TRBD2 (5 bases each). This CDR3 region has 13 residues. Trimming shortened V by 2 bases and J by 7 bases, and 15 bases separated the two germline ends. CDR1 is GTSNPN, CDR2 SVGIG, per germline (reference sequence). The CDR3: CAWSRLGGREQYF. CDR3 sequence (DNA): TGTGCCTGGAGTCGTCTTGGGGGTCGGGAGCAGTACTTC.

This clonotype was seen a few times. This chain joins TRBV20-1 and TRBJ2-7, with D hard to call. This CDR3 has 14 amino acids. Trimming pared 4 bases from V and 0 bases from J, leaving 13 bases between. In germline, CDR1 is DFQATT, CDR2 SNEGSKA (reference sequence). Written as DNA, the CDR3 is TGCAGTGCTACCGCGAGACTGACCTCCTACGAGCAGTACTTC. Its translation is CSATARLTSYEQYF.

V usage is TRBV30 and J usage is TRBJ2-4, with D unresolved. The DNA end is more similar to TRBJ2-7, so the J call may be wrong. CDR1 and CDR2 (germline): GTSNPN, SVGIG (reference sequence). The CDR3 runs 13 residues. The CDR3 region is CAWSVYPHYEQYF. The CDR3 region has the DNA TGTGCCTGGAGTGTATATCCTCACTACGAGCAGTACTTC.

The chain has TRBV5-1 and TRBJ1-1; 8 bases are a match to TRBD1. This CDR3 has 13 amino acids. V was pared by 3 bases and J by 4 bases, with 2 bases of the junction left unmatched. CDR1 and CDR2 from the germline V gene are SGHRS and YFSETQ. CDR3 nucleotide sequence: TGCGCCAGCAGCTCCAGGGGGCCCACTGAAGCTTTCTTT. It translates to CASSSRGPTEAFF.

This clonotype was recorded at least ten times. The chain uses TRBV6-6 and TRBJ2-7; perhaps TRBD1 as D (6 bases). V lost 6 bases and J lost 3, with 18 bases in between. Germline CDR1 and CDR2: MNHNY and SVGAGI (reference sequence). CDR3 length: 15 amino acids. CDR3 region: CASREPGPRGYEQYF. The CDR3 region has the DNA TGTGCCAGCAGGGAACCGGGACCCAGGGGCTACGAGCAGTACTTC.

This chain uses TRBV2 with TRBJ1-6; D ambiguous. V dropped 7 bases and J dropped 9 bases, with 7 bases sitting between them. This CDR3 spans 11 amino acids. Germline V lookup: CDR1 SNHLY, CDR2 FYNNEI. CDR3 sequence: CASIFASPLHF. The CDR3 DNA reads TGTGCCAGCATTTTCGCTTCACCCCTCCACTTT.

The V gene is TRBV28, the J gene TRBJ2-1, with TRBD2 matching 9 bases. Germline V lookup: CDR1 MDHEN, CDR2 SYDVKM. Germline trimming cut 3 bases from V and 7 bases from J; bases unmatched to any gene: 4. The CDR3 totals 14 residues. The CDR3 nucleotides read TGTGCCAGCAGTTTCCTAGCGGGACAGAATGAGCAGTTCTTC. Amino acid sequence: CASSFLAGQNEQFF.

The sample holds one count of this clonotype. The rearrangement joins TRBV27 to TRBJ2-1; 7 bases line up with TRBD1. The trim removed 7 bases at V and 9 bases at J, leaving 9 bases unmatched. Germline V CDR1 and CDR2: MNHEY, SMNVEV (reference sequence). This CDR3 has 13 amino acids. The CDR3 region is CASTPTGLGEQFF. DNA of the CDR3: TGTGCCAGCACCCCGACAGGGCTAGGTGAGCAGTTCTTC.

This chain connects TRBV7-2 to TRBJ2-7; D ambiguous. Trimming took 5 bases from V and 4 from J, leaving 6 bases between them. This CDR3 has 11 residues. The germline CDR1 and CDR2 sequences are SGHTA and FQGNSA. CDR3 nucleotides: TGTGCCAGCAGCAAAAGATACGAGCAGTACTTC. Translating it yields CASSKRYEQYF.

This clonotype was detected many times. The rearrangement links TRBV6-6 to TRBJ1-4, with 8 bases matching TRBD1. The CDR3 totals 15 residues. The junction had 7 bases not matched to a gene; V was cut back by 2 bases and J by 8 bases. The germline V gene encodes CDR1 MNHNY and CDR2 SVGAGI (reference sequence). The CDR3 nucleotides read TGTGCCAGCAGTTACAGGGACAGGTGGGACGAAAAACTGTTTTTT. Translating gives CASSYRDRWDEKLFF.

The sample holds a few counts of this clonotype. The J gene is TRBJ2-1, the V gene TRBV5-1, with TRBD1 identical over 10 bases. V lost 5 bases and J lost 6; bases outside the gene matches: 5. The CDR3 runs to 14 residues. Germline CDR1 reads SGHRS; CDR2 reads YFSETQ. The DNA for the CDR3 is TGCGCCAGCAGGACCGGGACAGGGGTCAATGAGCAGTTCTTC. Translating gives CASRTGTGVNEQFF.

The chain employs TRBV6-2 or TRBV6-3 and TRBJ2-1; D ambiguous. The V end was cut by 6 bases, the J end by 2 bases, with 5 bases between. The CDR3 extends over 12 amino acids. Germline V gives CDR1 MNHEY, CDR2 SVGEGT. CDR3 loop: CASRQTYNEQFF. CDR3 nucleotides: TGTGCCAGCAGACAAACCTACAATGAGCAGTTCTTC.

The rearrangement uses TRBV18 and TRBJ2-1, with a possible D match to TRBD2 (6 bases). In germline, CDR1 is KGHSH, CDR2 LQKENI. V was pared by 3 bases and J by 0 bases, with 9 bases between. The CDR3 extends over 15 amino acids. CDR3 in amino acids: CASSPLLASYNEQFF. The CDR3 region has the DNA TGTGCCAGCTCACCGTTACTAGCCTCCTACAATGAGCAGTTCTTC.

This clonotype was seen once. This chain connects TRBV10-3 to TRBJ1-2; 8 bases fit TRBD1. The CDR3 runs to 13 residues. Per the germline V gene, CDR1 is ENHRY and CDR2 is SYGVKD. The ends lost 10 bases at V and 5 bases at J; junction bases unmatched: 9. CDR3 coding DNA: TGTGCCAGCACGGTCGGACAGGGATATGGCTACACCTTC. Translating gives CASTVGQGYGYTF.

This clonotype showed up just a few times. The V call is TRBV3-1, the J call TRBJ1-1, with 10 nucleotides matching TRBD1. The ends lost 3 bases at V and 6 bases at J; junction bases unmatched: 7. The germline CDR1 and CDR2 sequences are LGHDT and YNNKEL (reference sequence). The CDR3 spans 15 residues. Here the CDR3 DNA reads TGTGCCAGCAGCCACACGGACAGGGGGGACGCTGAAGCTTTCTTT. Amino acid sequence: CASSHTDRGDAEAFF.

This clonotype was counted only a few times. The chain recombines TRBV7-2 with TRBJ2-5; D gene ambiguous. The CDR3 contains 15 residues. Trimming left V 0 bases short and J 2 bases short, with 10 bases between. CDR1 SGHTA and CDR2 FQGNSA come from the germline V gene. CDR3: CASSLAGLEQETQYF. CDR3 bases: TGTGCCAGCAGCTTAGCCGGTCTAGAGCAAGAGACCCAGTACTTC.

The genes are TRBV4-3 and TRBJ1-1; possible D gene TRBD1, 6 bases. Per germline, CDR1 LGHNA and CDR2 YSLEER. The CDR3 contains 14 residues. Trimming took 3 bases from V and 4 from J, leaving 12 bases between them. CDR3 in amino acids: CASSQAGQLTEAFF. The DNA of the CDR3 is TGCGCCAGCAGCCAGGCTGGACAGCTCACTGAAGCTTTCTTT.

The V call is TRBV12-3 or TRBV12-4, the J call TRBJ2-3, with 14 bases matching TRBD2. The CDR3 covers 20 residues. J gave up 2 bases and V 7 bases, and 17 bases lay outside the gene matches. The CDR3 loop is CASISTWTSGGSSPTDTQYF. CDR3 in DNA: TGTGCCAGCATCTCAACCTGGACTAGCGGGGGGTCATCCCCCACAGATACGCAGTATTTT.

The rearrangement joins TRBV3-1 to TRBJ2-7; no firm D call. V was trimmed by 4 bases and J by 2 bases, leaving 12 bases between them. CDR3 size: 14 residues. Germline CDR1 reads LGHDT; CDR2 reads YNNKEL (reference sequence). CDR3 nucleotide sequence: TGTGCCAGCAGCCGAGCGATGGGGACCTACGAGCAGTACTTC. Translated, it gives CASSRAMGTYEQYF.

This clonotype was observed at least ten times. The chain couples TRBV6-1 to TRBJ2-1; a possible D gene is TRBD2 (5 bases). The CDR3 has 14 residues. Trimming shortened V by 7 bases and J by 5 bases, and 15 bases separated the two germline ends. Germline V gene lookup returns CDR1 MNHNS and CDR2 SASEGT. CDR3 nucleotide sequence: TGTGCCAGCACCAGCGGACGGTCAAACAATGAGCAGTTCTTC. Translating gives CASTSGRSNNEQFF.